The entry below gives a single TCR beta chain sequence along with its context. What it binds is unknown. This sample is part of a study of shared clonotypes between healthy human individuals. Points from the study as a whole: Deeper or shallower sequencing was expected to change how clonotypes are shared among donors. Non-shared clonotypes were found to have lower generation probabilities than the clonotypes that were shared by all four of the sorted-subset donors.

Produced via immunoSEQ multiplex PCR; TCRdb's table is partial and in-frame only. The sample gives about 1.5 million clones, 95% to 99% of which show up once; about 0.45% is in the top ten. Trimming cost V 2 bases and J 4 bases, with 12 bases left between them. The germline V gene has CDR1 MNHEY and CDR2 SMNVEV (reference sequence). The CDR3 is 14 residues long. The specimen was naive CD4+ T cells sorted from blood. Subset: CD45RA+ positively selected. The chain has TRBV27 and TRBJ2-7, with D maybe TRBD2 (5 bases). The sequence was obtained from a man younger than 45 in good health. CDR3 amino acids: CASSLEGRLYEQYF. The CDR3, as DNA: TGTGCCAGCAGTTTAGAGGGCAGGTTATACGAGCAGTACTTC.